This TCR beta chain was captured in a study of early T cells in non-severe SARS-CoV-2 infection. Overall study context: Chains from this unsorted whole-blood bulk RNA could not be paired.

A word on this clonotype: The target antigen is unknown.

CDR3 length equals 15 residues. V lost 3 bases and J lost 2, with 11 bases in between. Attached unique molecular identifiers marked individual cDNA molecules. Each CDR3 protein gets one entry after TCRdb re-called the 5' RACE reads with MiXCR. This table has approximately 70,000 distinct CDR3 sequences, 4% to 6% appearing once. Whole-study findings and limits: Matching with VDJdb favored anti-spike CD8 responses (missing private and CD4 specificities).

The V and J genes are TRBV12-3 or TRBV12-4 and TRBJ2-4; possible D gene TRBD1, 6 bases. This material consisted of whole blood, taken at baseline. The sequence came from an adult who was a healthcare worker with PCR-confirmed SARS-CoV-2 infection or an uninfected control (not recorded which). The donor label of this sample is uncertain. The CDR3 DNA is TGTGCCAGCAGTTTGTCACAGGGTCCCAAAAACATTCAGTACTTC. Translating gives CASSLSQGPKNIQYF.